The rows below give T cell receptor beta chains drawn from one sample of a study of cytomegalovirus exposure and HLA in healthy donors. Repertoires were generated with immunoSEQ multiplex PCR, while TCRdb's copy carries only in-frame clones and drops some. The sample includes some 98,000 clones, around 70% of them seen just once. The sample was PBMCs. The source of these receptors is a man aged 45 to 65 in good health and CMV-seronegative. The CDR3 runs from the conserved cysteine through the conserved F or W. D genes are given only for firm matches. Some rows mark clone size as missing; the rest say once, few, many or name a class of expanded clone.

j_call | d_call | v_call | clone_size | cdr3_aa | cdr3_nt
TRBJ2-2 | NA | TRBV6-1 | NA | CASSENSGSTGELFF | TGTGCCAGCAGTGAAAATAGCGGCAGCACCGGGGAGCTGTTTTTT
TRBJ1-4 | TRBD1 | TRBV6-1 | NA | CASSAQQPRGRVNEKLFF | TGTGCCAGCAGTGCGCAACAACCTAGGGGGCGGGTTAATGAAAAACTGTTTTTT
TRBJ1-1 | NA | TRBV5-6 | few | CASSQGQGEAFF | TGTGCCAGCAGTCAGGGGCAGGGTGAAGCTTTCTTT
TRBJ2-1 | TRBD1 | TRBV5-6 | NA | CASSLGTGAVDEQFF | TGTGCCAGCAGCCTCGGGACAGGGGCGGTGGATGAGCAGTTCTTC
TRBJ2-6 | NA | TRBV18 | NA | CASSPKQASSSGANVLTF | TGTGCCAGCTCACCCAAACAGGCCTCGAGCTCTGGGGCCAACGTCCTGACTTTC
TRBJ1-2 | NA | TRBV28 | NA | CASIMGGGRNYGYTF | TGTGCCAGCATAATGGGGGGGGGACGGAACTATGGCTACACCTTC
TRBJ2-5 | TRBD2 | TRBV28 | once | CASSPYPGTSGRILPETQYF | TGTGCCAGCAGTCCTTATCCCGGGACTAGCGGGAGAATATTACCGGAGACCCAGTACTTC
TRBJ1-1 | NA | TRBV13 | NA | CASSLYRNMNTEAFF | TGTGCCAGCAGCTTATACAGAAATATGAACACTGAAGCTTTCTTT
TRBJ2-1 | NA | TRBV7-9 | NA | CSSSRSTGSFYNEQFF | TGTTCCAGCAGCAGATCCACAGGGTCCTTCTACAATGAGCAGTTCTTC
TRBJ2-5 | TRBD2 | TRBV10-3 | NA | CAISRNSGAQETQYF | TGTGCCATCAGTCGGAATAGCGGGGCCCAAGAGACCCAGTACTTC
TRBJ2-5 | NA | TRBV21-1 | few | CASSKERTTQETQYF | TGTGCCAGCAGCAAAGAGAGGACAACACAAGAGACCCAGTACTTC
TRBJ2-5 | TRBD2 | TRBV2 | NA | CATGRGLAGAGGETQYF | TGTGCCACCGGTCGGGGACTAGCGGGGGCCGGGGGGGAGACCCAGTACTTC
TRBJ2-3 | TRBD1 | TRBV7-7 | few | CASSFRTPWTGAPDTQYF | TGTGCTAGCAGCTTCAGAACCCCGTGGACAGGCGCCCCAGATACGCAGTATTTT
TRBJ1-1 | TRBD1 | TRBV19 | NA | CASSIFRQGNYMNTEAFF | TGTGCCAGTAGTATATTCCGACAGGGGAACTACATGAACACTGAAGCTTTCTTT
TRBJ2-2 | TRBD2 | TRBV7-9 | NA | CASSLRGLAGSNTGELFF | TGTGCCAGCAGCTTACGAGGACTAGCGGGATCTAACACCGGGGAGCTGTTTTTT
TRBJ1-1 | TRBD1 | TRBV19 | few | CASSPDRGYTEAFF | TGTGCCAGTAGCCCGGACAGGGGGTACACTGAAGCTTTCTTT
TRBJ1-2 | NA | TRBV28 | NA | CASRFTGGLSHYGYTF | TGTGCCAGTAGATTTACGGGGGGCCTTTCTCACTATGGCTACACCTTC
TRBJ2-3 | TRBD2 | TRBV18 | NA | CASSPVAGTEDTQYF | TGTGCCAGCTCACCGGTAGCGGGGACTGAAGATACGCAGTATTTT
TRBJ2-1 | NA | TRBV5-1 | NA | CASSLGTSTNEQFF | TGCGCCAGCAGCTTGGGGACTTCCACCAATGAGCAGTTCTTC
TRBJ1-3 | NA | TRBV27 | NA | CASSAQGSGNTIYF | TGTGCCAGCAGTGCCCAGGGCTCTGGAAACACCATATATTTT
TRBJ1-4 | NA | TRBV28 | NA | CASTPSGNRGEKLFF | TGTGCCAGCACGCCGTCGGGGAATCGGGGTGAAAAACTGTTTTTT
TRBJ1-1 | NA | TRBV2 | NA | CASKGQAGDMNTEAFF | TGTGCCAGCAAGGGCCAGGCAGGGGATATGAACACTGAAGCTTTCTTT
TRBJ1-1 | NA | TRBV19 | NA | CASTRRGGSGEAFF | TGTGCCAGTACTAGGAGGGGAGGTTCTGGTGAAGCTTTCTTT
TRBJ2-2 | TRBD1 | TRBV18 | NA | CASSPPKGAVTGELFF | TGTGCCAGCTCACCACCTAAGGGGGCGGTGACCGGGGAGCTGTTTTTT
TRBJ2-7 | TRBD2 | TRBV28 | NA | CASSLTAMALAGGRYEQYF | TGTGCCAGCAGTTTAACTGCCATGGCGCTAGCGGGAGGTAGATACGAGCAGTACTTC
TRBJ2-7 | TRBD1 | TRBV6-5 | NA | CASSPDRVVPGEQYF | TGTGCCAGCAGCCCCGACAGGGTAGTACCTGGCGAGCAGTACTTC
TRBJ2-3 | TRBD2 | TRBV11-1 | NA | CASSLWLAERDTQYF | TGTGCCAGCAGCTTGTGGCTAGCGGAACGGGATACGCAGTATTTT
TRBJ2-2 | TRBD1 | TRBV6-1 | NA | CASREQGANTGELFF | TGTGCCAGCAGGGAACAGGGGGCGAACACCGGGGAGCTGTTTTTT
TRBJ2-7 | TRBD1 | TRBV5-1 | once | CASSLAYGQASYEQYF | TGCGCCAGCAGCTTGGCGTACGGACAGGCATCCTACGAGCAGTACTTC
TRBJ2-6 | NA | TRBV5-1 | NA | CASSGYRAGANVLTF | TGCGCCAGCAGCGGATACAGGGCTGGGGCCAACGTCCTGACTTTC
TRBJ1-1 | TRBD1 | TRBV6-6 | few | CASSLQGARTEAFF | TGTGCCAGCAGTTTACAGGGGGCGCGGACTGAAGCTTTCTTT